This entry lists 18 T cell receptor beta chains sequenced from one sample in a study of T cells in Graves' hyperthyroidism and ophthalmopathy. The source material, RNA transcripts, was used to amplify TCR beta CDR3 regions. HTBI primers were the set used in a first-round RT-PCR of the TCR CDR3. TCRdb redid the calling of the multiplex PCR reads with MiXCR, one entry per CDR3 protein. The table lists 600,000 or so distinct CDR3 sequences, 15% to 20% of them singletons. Sample: blood. These receptors were taken from a woman aged 30 to 39 with Graves' hyperthyroidism.

This clonotype was recorded at least ten times. The genes are TRBV2 and TRBJ2-3, with TRBD2 matching over 7 bases. Germline-derived CDR1 and CDR2 are SNHLY and FYNNEI. The CDR3 runs 14 residues. V shed 7 bases and J 6 bases; nucleotides not matched to a gene: 10. CDR3 DNA: TGTGCCAGCACCCTTAGCGGGCTGGAGGATACGCAGTATTTT. It encodes CASTLSGLEDTQYF.

The chain combines TRBV19 with TRBJ2-7, with a tentative D call TRBD1 (5 bases). The CDR3 totals 14 residues. Germline V gives CDR1 LNHDA, CDR2 SQIVND (reference sequence). Trimming shortened V by 1 base and J by 2 bases, and 9 bases separated the two germline ends. The CDR3 DNA reads TGTGCCAGTAGTATAGGGACACCAGCCTACGAGCAGTACTTC. Protein product: CASSIGTPAYEQYF.

This rearrangement joins TRBV19 to TRBJ2-7; 7 bases line up with TRBD1. Germline V gene sequence: CDR1 LNHDA, CDR2 SQIVND (reference sequence). The ends lost 6 bases at V and 4 bases at J; junction bases unmatched: 9. This CDR3 is built from 14 residues. The CDR3 region has the DNA TGTGCCAGTAGCTCGTGGGACAGACCTTACGAGCAGTACTTC. Translating gives CASSSWDRPYEQYF.

J is TRBJ2-1 and V is TRBV7-2; the D call may be TRBD1 or TRBD2 (5 bases each). CDR3 length: 17 residues. The germline V gene has CDR1 SGHTA and CDR2 FQGNSA. Trimming shortened V by 8 bases and J by 10 bases, and 30 bases separated the two germline ends. The CDR3 bases are TGTGCCAGCTACCAATTCGCTCACGGGACGGCGATTGACGAGCAGTTCTTC. Protein product: CASYQFAHGTAIDEQFF. Together with reference TRBV7-2 and TRBJ2-1, the CDR3 gives the full variable domain: GAGVSQSPSNKVTEKGKDVELRCDPISGHTALYWYRQSLGQGLEFLIYFQGNSAPDKSGLPSDRFSAERTGGSVSTLTIQRTQQEDSAVYLCASYQFAHGTAIDEQFFGPGTRLTVL.

This clonotype was seen many times. The chain employs TRBV11-2 and TRBJ2-7, with D possibly TRBD2 on 5 matching bases. Germline lookup yields CDR1 SGHAT and CDR2 FQNNGV. CDR3 length: 15 amino acids. V shed 2 bases and J shed 3 bases, with 14 bases lying between them. In DNA form, the CDR3 reads TGTGCCAGCAGCTTATCGGGGTCCACCCTCTACGAGCAGTACTTC. It codes for CASSLSGSTLYEQYF.

The rearrangement uses TRBV5-8 and TRBJ2-1, with D hard to call. Trimming removed 2 bases from V and 3 bases from J, with 12 bases in between. CDR1 SGHTS and CDR2 YDEGEE come from the germline V gene. This CDR3 comprises 15 residues. The CDR3 DNA follows: TGTGCCAGCAGCTTAGGTGGCTTCGACTACAATGAGCAGTTCTTC. Amino acids: CASSLGGFDYNEQFF.

The sample holds a few counts of this clonotype. V gene TRBV12-3 or TRBV12-4 combines with J gene TRBJ1-3; 7 bases are shared with TRBD1. CDR3 length equals 14 residues. The V and J ends lost 6 bases and 4 bases, in that order; junction bases with no gene match: 6. The CDR3 DNA follows: TGTGCCAGCAGAAGGGGGCAGGAAGGAAACACCATATATTTT. It yields the protein CASRRGQEGNTIYF.

This clonotype was seen only a few times. The chain recombines TRBV12-3 or TRBV12-4 with TRBJ1-3, with D unclear. The CDR3 runs to 15 residues. V dropped 2 bases and J dropped 1 base, with 9 bases sitting between them. CDR3 in amino acids: CASSLNPASGNTIYF. The CDR3 DNA reads TGTGCCAGCAGTTTAAATCCAGCTTCTGGAAACACCATATATTTT.

At least ten counts were recorded for this clonotype. The chain uses TRBV5-1 and TRBJ2-1; possible D gene TRBD1, 6 bases. The V end lost 1 base, the J end lost 7 bases, and 12 bases lay between the germline ends. The CDR3 length is 14 residues. Per the germline V gene, CDR1 is SGHRS and CDR2 is YFSETQ. The CDR3 DNA reads as TGCGCCAGCAGCTTGTACAGGGAAGTTAATGAGCAGTTCTTC. It encodes CASSLYREVNEQFF.

This clonotype was detected ten times or more. The chain links TRBV12-3 or TRBV12-4 to TRBJ1-2; possibly TRBD1 for D (5 bases). V was clipped by 4 bases and J by 4 bases, with 13 bases between them. The CDR3 totals 14 residues. CDR3 in amino acids: CASSSGRRGYGYTF. CDR3 bases: TGTGCCAGCAGTTCGGGGCGGCGCGGCTATGGCTACACCTTC.

A word on this clonotype: The conserved phenylalanine or tryptophan normally closing the CDR3 is absent here, so this likely arose from a read error. The V and J genes are TRBV27 and TRBJ2-7; TRBD2 matches at 8 bases. V trimming: 2 bases; J trimming: 7 bases; junction bases outside the gene matches: 10. CDR1 and CDR2 (germline): MNHEY, SMNVEV (reference sequence). The CDR3 is made up of 15 amino acids. CDR3 sequence: CASSLKQLAVSEQYL. Here the CDR3 DNA reads TGTGCCAGCAGTTTAAAACAACTAGCGGTCTCTGAGCAGTACCTC.

The V gene is TRBV28, the J gene TRBJ1-2; 12 bases are shared with TRBD1. CDR3 length: 17 amino acids. Unmatched junction bases numbered 12, after V lost 4 bases and J lost 6 bases. Per the germline V gene, CDR1 is MDHEN and CDR2 is SYDVKM. The CDR3 DNA is TGTGCCAGCAGTTCCCCCGGGACAGGGGGCGGAAGGGATGGCTACACCTTC. Its translation: CASSSPGTGGGRDGYTF.

This clonotype was detected many times. J is TRBJ2-7 and V is TRBV28; 11 nucleotides align to TRBD2. This CDR3 region has 17 residues. Losses at the gene ends were 5 bases for V and 6 bases for J; bases not matched to a gene: 15. The germline V gene has CDR1 MDHEN and CDR2 SYDVKM. This CDR3 reads CASSPRATSGTTIEQYF. CDR3 nucleotides: TGTGCCAGCAGTCCAAGGGCGACTAGCGGGACGACTATCGAGCAGTACTTC. Full variable domain (remainder filled in from reference TRBV28 and TRBJ2-7): DVKVTQSSRYLVKRTGEKVFLECVQDMDHENMFWYRQDPGLGLRLIYFSYDVKMKEKGDIPEGYSVSREKKERFSLILESASTNQTSMYLCASSPRATSGTTIEQYFGPGTRLTVT.

This clonotype was seen repeatedly, ten times or more. The chain is built from TRBV29-1 and TRBJ2-3, with D hard to call. The CDR3 runs to 13 residues. The germline CDR1 and CDR2 sequences are SQVTM and ANQGSEA. Trimming pared 3 bases from V and 3 bases from J, leaving 10 bases between. CDR3 in DNA: TGCAGCGTTGAGGGCAGCAGAACAGATACGCAGTATTTT. It yields the protein CSVEGSRTDTQYF.

There are many counts of this clonotype. The chain recombines TRBV28 with TRBJ2-2; 8 nucleotides line up with TRBD2. The CDR3 is 15 residues long. Per germline, CDR1 MDHEN and CDR2 SYDVKM. Unmatched junction bases numbered 8, after V lost 5 bases and J lost 6 bases. CDR3 sequence: CASSPWTSLAGELFF. The CDR3 region has the DNA TGTGCCAGCAGTCCATGGACTAGCCTAGCCGGGGAGCTGTTTTTT. The full variable domain, its missing parts supplied by reference TRBV28 and TRBJ2-2, is DVKVTQSSRYLVKRTGEKVFLECVQDMDHENMFWYRQDPGLGLRLIYFSYDVKMKEKGDIPEGYSVSREKKERFSLILESASTNQTSMYLCASSPWTSLAGELFFGEGSRLTVL.

This clonotype has a count of ten or more. The CDR3 DNA sequence: TGTGCCAGCAGGGGACAGCCCGATGAGCAGTTCTTC. Translation: CASRGQPDEQFF. The gene calls are TRBV28 and TRBJ2-1; 7 positions match TRBD1. The CDR3 is 12 residues long. Germline trimming cut 6 bases from V and 8 bases from J; bases unmatched to any gene: 4. In germline, CDR1 is MDHEN, CDR2 SYDVKM.

This clonotype was seen at least ten times. This chain links TRBV11-2 with TRBJ2-1, with D perhaps TRBD2 (6 bases). The V gene lost 3 bases and the J gene lost 2 bases, with 11 bases spanning the gap. The length of the CDR3 is 15 residues. CDR1 and CDR2 from the germline V gene are SGHAT and FQNNGV. CDR3 amino acids: CASSLSGSTYNEQFF. The CDR3 DNA reads TGTGCCAGCAGCTTGAGCGGGTCCACCTACAATGAGCAGTTCTTC.

The table lists this clonotype with a few counts. The chain recombines TRBV28 with TRBJ2-3; 10 bases line up with TRBD1. Germline CDR1 reads MDHEN; CDR2 reads SYDVKM. V was pared by 4 bases and J by 3 bases, with 7 bases of the junction left unmatched. CDR3 length: 16 residues. The CDR3 here is CASSSFRDRGTDTQYF. CDR3 DNA sequence: TGTGCCAGCAGTTCATTCAGGGACAGGGGAACAGATACGCAGTATTTT.